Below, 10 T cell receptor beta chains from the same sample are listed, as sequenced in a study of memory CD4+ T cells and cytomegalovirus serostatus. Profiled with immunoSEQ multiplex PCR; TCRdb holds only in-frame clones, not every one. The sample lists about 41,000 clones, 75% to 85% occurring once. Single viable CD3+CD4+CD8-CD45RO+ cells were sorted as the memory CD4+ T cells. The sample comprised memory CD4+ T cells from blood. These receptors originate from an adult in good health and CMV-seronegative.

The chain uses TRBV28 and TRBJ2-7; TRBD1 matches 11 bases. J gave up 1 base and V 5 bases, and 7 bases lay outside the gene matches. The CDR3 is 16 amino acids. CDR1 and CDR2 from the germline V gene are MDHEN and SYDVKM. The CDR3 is CASSGQGATSSYEQYF. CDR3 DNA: TGTGCCAGCAGTGGACAGGGGGCCACATCATCCTACGAGCAGTACTTC.

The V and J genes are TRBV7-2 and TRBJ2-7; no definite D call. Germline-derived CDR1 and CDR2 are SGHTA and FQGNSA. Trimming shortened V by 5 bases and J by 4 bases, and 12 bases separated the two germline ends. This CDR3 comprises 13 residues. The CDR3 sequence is CASSAGSSYEQYF. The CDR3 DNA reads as TGTGCCAGCAGCGCCGGGTCCTCATACGAGCAGTACTTC.

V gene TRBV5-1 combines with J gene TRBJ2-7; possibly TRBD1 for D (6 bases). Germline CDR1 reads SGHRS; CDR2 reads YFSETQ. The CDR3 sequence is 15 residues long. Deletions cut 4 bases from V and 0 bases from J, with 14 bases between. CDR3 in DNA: TGCGCCAGCAGCCAAGGGGACATACGCTCCTACGAGCAGTACTTC. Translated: CASSQGDIRSYEQYF.

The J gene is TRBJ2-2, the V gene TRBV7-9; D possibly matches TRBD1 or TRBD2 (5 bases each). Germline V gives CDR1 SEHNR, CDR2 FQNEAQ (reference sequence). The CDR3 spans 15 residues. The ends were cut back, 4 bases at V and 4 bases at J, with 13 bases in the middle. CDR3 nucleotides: TGTGCCAGCAGCTCCGGGGACCGGACCACCGGGGAGCTGTTTTTT. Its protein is CASSSGDRTTGELFF.

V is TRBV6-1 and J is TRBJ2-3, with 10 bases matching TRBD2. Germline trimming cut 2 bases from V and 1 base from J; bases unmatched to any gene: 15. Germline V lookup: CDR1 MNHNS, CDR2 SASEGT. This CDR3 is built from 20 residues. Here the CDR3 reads CASSELTDSGGPLGTDTQYF. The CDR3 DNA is TGTGCCAGCAGTGAACTGACGGATAGCGGGGGGCCCTTAGGCACAGATACGCAGTATTTT.

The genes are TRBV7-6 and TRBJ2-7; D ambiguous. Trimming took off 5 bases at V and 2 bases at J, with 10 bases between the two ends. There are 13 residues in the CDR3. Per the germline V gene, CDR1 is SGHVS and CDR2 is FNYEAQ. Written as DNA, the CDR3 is TGTGCCAGCAGCCCTCAATTGACCTACGAGCAGTACTTC. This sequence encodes CASSPQLTYEQYF.

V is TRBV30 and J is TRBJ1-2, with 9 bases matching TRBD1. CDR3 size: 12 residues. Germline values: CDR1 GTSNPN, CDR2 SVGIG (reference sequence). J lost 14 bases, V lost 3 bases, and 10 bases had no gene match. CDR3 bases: TGTGCCTGGAGACGGGACAGGGCCTACCTAACCTTC. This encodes CAWRRDRAYLTF.

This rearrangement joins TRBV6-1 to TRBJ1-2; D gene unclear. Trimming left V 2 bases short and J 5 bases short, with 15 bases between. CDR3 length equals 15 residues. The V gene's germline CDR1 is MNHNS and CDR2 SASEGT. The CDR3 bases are TGTGCCAGCAGTGAACCTGGCAGTACTGTGTATGGCTACACCTTC. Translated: CASSEPGSTVYGYTF.

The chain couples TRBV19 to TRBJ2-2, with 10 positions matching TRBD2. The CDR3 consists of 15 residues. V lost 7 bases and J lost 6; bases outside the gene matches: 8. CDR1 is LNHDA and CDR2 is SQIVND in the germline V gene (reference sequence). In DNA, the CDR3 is TGTGCCAGTACCATAGGACTAGCGGAGGCCGGGGAGCTGTTTTTT. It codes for CASTIGLAEAGELFF.

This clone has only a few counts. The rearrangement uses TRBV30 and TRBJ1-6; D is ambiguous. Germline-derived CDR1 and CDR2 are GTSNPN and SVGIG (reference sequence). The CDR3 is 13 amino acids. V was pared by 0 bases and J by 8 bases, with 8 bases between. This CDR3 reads CAWSVRAYSPLHF. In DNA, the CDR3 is TGTGCCTGGAGTGTCCGGGCCTATTCACCCCTCCACTTT.